This T cell receptor beta chain was profiled in a study of HIV-infected patients and healthy controls. A few counts support this clonotype. As yet, its antigen is unknown. Antiretroviral therapy had run roughly three months, about 14 weeks, before follow-up blood collection. All unsorted peripheral T cells were captured because whole blood was used without fractionation. Study-level points and caveats: In healthy controls, MAIT alpha CDR3s were common; in HIV+ repertoires, severely depleted. Slight age and sex differences between study cohorts did not explain the diversity differences.

The V and J ends lost 5 bases and 1 base, in that order; junction bases with no gene match: 7. This CDR3 is built from 15 residues. Alpha and beta constant-region primers primed reverse transcription of around 500 ng RNA. Using multiplexing indices, alpha and beta chain libraries were generated apart by chain-specific third strand synthesis. TCRdb analysed the 5' RACE reads with MiXCR anew, one entry per CDR3 protein. The sample yields around 2,200 distinct CDR3 sequences, around 13% seen once. This specimen was blood, taken during antiretroviral therapy. The rearrangement joins TRBV12-3 or TRBV12-4 to TRBJ1-1; 7 nucleotides line up with TRBD1. The source of this sequence is an adult with HIV infection. This CDR3 reads CASSQENRGNTEAFF. DNA for the CDR3: TGTGCCAGCAGTCAGGAGAACAGGGGGAACACTGAAGCTTTCTTT.